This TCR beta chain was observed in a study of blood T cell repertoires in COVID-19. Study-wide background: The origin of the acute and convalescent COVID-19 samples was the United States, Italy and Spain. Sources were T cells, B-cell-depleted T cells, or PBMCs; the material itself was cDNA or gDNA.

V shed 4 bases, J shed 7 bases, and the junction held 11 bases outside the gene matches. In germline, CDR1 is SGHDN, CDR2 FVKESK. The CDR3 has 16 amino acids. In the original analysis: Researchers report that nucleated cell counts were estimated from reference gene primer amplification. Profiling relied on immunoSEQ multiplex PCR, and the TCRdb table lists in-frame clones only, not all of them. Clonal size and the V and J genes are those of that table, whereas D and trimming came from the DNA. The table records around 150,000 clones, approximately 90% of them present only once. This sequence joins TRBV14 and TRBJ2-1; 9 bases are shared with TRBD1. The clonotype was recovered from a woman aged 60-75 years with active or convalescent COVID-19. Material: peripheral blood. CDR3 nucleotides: TGTGCCAGCAGCCTCAAGCCACAGGGGGCAGATAATGAGCAGTTCTTC. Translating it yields CASSLKPQGADNEQFF.